These T cell receptor beta chains were read from a single sample in a study of naive and memory T cell subsets. TCRdb analysed the 5' RACE reads with MiXCR anew, one entry per CDR3 protein. The sample carries tens of thousands of distinct CDR3 sequences, around 7.3% recorded once. These receptors all stem from a male donor in good health. Both conserved end residues are part of each CDR3. D genes are given only for firm matches. For some rows the clone size is stated as once, few or many, or as a class when expanded; others skip it.

few,TRBD2,TRBV27,TRBJ2-2,TGTGCCAGCACGGGACTAGTTTCCGGGGAGCTGTTTTTT,CASTGLVSGELFF
many,.,TRBV2,TRBJ1-4,TGTGCCAGCAGTTCCAGGAAGACCGAACAAAAACTGTTTTTT,CASSSRKTEQKLFF
.,TRBD2,TRBV29-1,TRBJ2-3,TGCAGCGTTGAAGGGACGACTAGCGGGAGAAACACAGATACGCAGTATTTT,CSVEGTTSGRNTDTQYF
.,.,TRBV5-4,TRBJ1-6,TGTGCCAGCAGCCTTGGACACTATGGCACCTATAATTCACCCCTCCACTTT,CASSLGHYGTYNSPLHF
few,TRBD2,TRBV27,TRBJ2-1,TGTGCCAGCAGCCCGGGGGGAGACGCCTACAATGAGCAGTTCTTC,CASSPGGDAYNEQFF
few,.,TRBV2,TRBJ2-2,TGTGCCAGCAGTGGACGGTCGGGGAACACCGGGGAGCTGTTTTTT,CASSGRSGNTGELFF
medium-sized,.,TRBV6-1,TRBJ2-1,TGTGCCAGTGCGGGAAGTCTTAGCGGAGGGGATTACAATGAGCAGTTCTTC,CASAGSLSGGDYNEQFF
few,.,TRBV27,TRBJ1-6,TGTGCCAGCACCTCAGCAGGGATGTATAGCAATTCACCCCTCCACTTT,CASTSAGMYSNSPLHF
many,.,TRBV12-3/TRBV12-4,TRBJ2-4,TGTGCCAGCAGTTTAGCGGGAGAGGGAAACATTCAGTACTTC,CASSLAGEGNIQYF
many,.,TRBV24-1,TRBJ2-1,TGTGCCACCAGTGATTCCCGACGGGGGATTGAGCAGTTCTTC,CATSDSRRGIEQFF
many,TRBD2,TRBV12-3/TRBV12-4,TRBJ2-3,TGTGCCAGCAGCCCTCCTAGCGGGCCTAGCACAGATACGCAGTATTTT,CASSPPSGPSTDTQYF
many,.,TRBV3-1,TRBJ2-2,TGTGCCAGCAGCCCTTCGTCTACCGGGGAGCTGTTTTTT,CASSPSSTGELFF
.,.,TRBV29-1,TRBJ2-5,TGCAGCGTTGGGGTAGGGGCGGGAGAGACCCAGTACTTC,CSVGVGAGETQYF
few,TRBD1,TRBV25-1,TRBJ2-1,TGTGCCAGCAGTGAATTGTTGGGACAGGGAAGCAATGAGCAGTTCTTC,CASSELLGQGSNEQFF
many,.,TRBV6-5,TRBJ1-2,TGTGCCAGCAGGCCCACCAGCGACGCTAACTATGGCTACACCTTC,CASRPTSDANYGYTF
few,.,TRBV30,TRBJ1-2,TGTGCCTGGAGTGTATCGCTTTTCGGGACCTCTAACTATGGCTACACCTTC,CAWSVSLFGTSNYGYTF
many,TRBD2,TRBV5-1,TRBJ2-1,TGCGCCAGCAGCTTCCGGGGGGATGAGCAGTTCTTC,CASSFRGDEQFF
.,.,TRBV6-1,TRBJ2-7,TGTGCCAGCAGTGAATCGAGACCCCTTGGGCAGTACTTC,CASSESRPLGQYF
many,.,TRBV6-5,TRBJ2-2,TGTGCCAGCAGTTACTCATCTGGGGGCGCGAACACCGGGGAGCTGTTTTTT,CASSYSSGGANTGELFF
few,.,TRBV30,TRBJ2-3,TGTGCCTGGAGTGGGGTGGCCAGTAGGGCTTATACGCAGTATTTT,CAWSGVASRAYTQYF
.,.,TRBV7-9,TRBJ2-7,TGTGCCAGCAGCAATCCTGGGACCTACTACGAGCAGTACTTC,CASSNPGTYYEQYF
few,.,TRBV6-2/TRBV6-3,TRBJ2-7,TGTGCCAGCAGCTCTCACCCGACATTCTACGAGCAGTACTTC,CASSSHPTFYEQYF